Listed below are T cell receptor beta chains from one sample, sequenced in a study of naive CD8 T cells in extremely preterm neonates. Some clones are missing from TCRdb's copy, which holds only in-frame ones; the method was immunoSEQ multiplex PCR. The data contain about 5,000 clones, about 97% of them singletons. The sequencing sample was made of naive CD8+ T cells from blood. Every receptor here comes from a human donor in good health. The CDR3 runs from the conserved cysteine through the conserved F or W. D genes are given only for firm matches. The size of a clone is reported for some rows only, either as once, few or many, or as a class for expanded clones.

TRBV2	-	-	TRBJ1-2	TGTGCCAGCAGTGATAACGGGAACTTCGTCTATGGCTACACCTTC	CASSDNGNFVYGYTF
TRBV10-3	-	-	TRBJ1-2	TGTGCCATCAGTGAGTCCCACGGGAAGGACTATGGCTACACCTTC	CAISESHGKDYGYTF
TRBV10-1	-	-	TRBJ2-3	TGCGCCAGCAGTGAGGGGTTGGAGGGTAGGGCGACAGATACGCAGTATTTT	CASSEGLEGRATDTQYF
TRBV1	-	-	TRBJ2-4	TGCACCAGCAGCCATGCCGGGACAGGGAAAAACATTCAGTACTTC	CTSSHAGTGKNIQYF
TRBV11-2	-	-	TRBJ2-5	TGTGCCAGCAGCCATTACCAAGAGACCCAGTACTTC	CASSHYQETQYF
TRBV5-4	-	TRBD1	TRBJ2-3	TGTGCCAGCAGCTTGGCCGGGGGACAGGGGGCGGGGTGGGGAACAGATACGCAGTATTTT	CASSLAGGQGAGWGTDTQYF
TRBV4-1	-	TRBD1	TRBJ2-7	TGCGCCAGCAGCCAAGAGAAAGGGACAGTCAGGACATACGAGCAGTACTTC	CASSQEKGTVRTYEQYF
TRBV28	-	TRBD2	TRBJ2-3	TGTGCCAGCAGTTCCGGACTAGCGGGGGAAACAGATACGCAGTATTTT	CASSSGLAGETDTQYF
TRBV13	-	TRBD2	TRBJ2-5	TGTGCCAGCAGCTGGGGACTAGCGGAAGAGACCCAGTACTTC	CASSWGLAEETQYF
TRBV28	-	-	TRBJ1-6	TGTGCCAGCAGGTCAGGGCGGGGGTCCTATAATTCCCCCCTCCACTTT	CASRSGRGSYNSPLHF
TRBV5-5	once	TRBD1	TRBJ1-5	TGTGCCAGCAGCTTGTGGGACAGGGTGGGTCAGCCCCAGCATTTT	CASSLWDRVGQPQHF
TRBV10-1	-	-	TRBJ1-3	TGCGCCAGCAGTGAGGATCGGGGAACTGGAAACACCATATATTTT	CASSEDRGTGNTIYF
TRBV28	few	-	TRBJ1-5	TGTGCCAGCAGTTCTCTCGGGGGGAGCAATCAGCCCCAGCATTTT	CASSSLGGSNQPQHF
TRBV7-9	-	-	TRBJ2-7	TGTGCCAGCAGCTTAGATGGGAGAGTTGCGGACGAGCAGTACTTC	CASSLDGRVADEQYF
TRBV2	-	TRBD2	TRBJ2-3	TGTGCCAGCAGGGAACTCTTAGCGGGGGGGCCCCCCACAGATACGCAGTATTTT	CASRELLAGGPPTDTQYF
TRBV2	-	TRBD1	TRBJ1-2	TGTGCCAGCATCGAGGACAGGCTAGCTAACTATGGCTACACCTTC	CASIEDRLANYGYTF
TRBV27	-	TRBD1	TRBJ2-3	TGTGCCGGCAGTCCCGGGACAGGGATCGCAGATACGCAGTATTTT	CAGSPGTGIADTQYF
TRBV5-1	-	-	TRBJ1-2	TGCGCCAGCAGCTTGGCGGTACAGGGTAATGGCTACACCTTC	CASSLAVQGNGYTF
TRBV10-2	once	TRBD1	TRBJ2-1	TGCGCCAGCAGTATGACAGGGCCCTACAATGAGCAGTTCTTC	CASSMTGPYNEQFF
TRBV19	-	TRBD1	TRBJ1-5	TGTGCCAGTAGTCCCTGGACAGGGGAAGATCAGCCCCAGCATTTT	CASSPWTGEDQPQHF